Presented here are 20 T cell receptor beta chains from one specimen sequenced in a study of CD8 T cells in ankylosing spondylitis. Each CDR3 protein is one row after TCRdb ran MiXCR on the 5' RACE reads. The data show approximately 35,000 distinct CDR3 sequences, around an eighth seen once. Sequencing input: synovial fluid, either unsorted or a sorted T cell fraction (not recorded which). These receptor sequences come from a male donor with ankylosing spondylitis.

This chain uses TRBV7-9 with TRBJ2-3; 8 bases agree with TRBD1. The CDR3 has 16 amino acids. J lost 2 bases, V lost 1 base, and 5 bases had no gene match. CDR1 is SEHNR, CDR2 FQNEAQ, per germline (reference sequence). CDR3 residues: CASSLVQGAFTDTQYF. DNA for the CDR3: TGTGCCAGCAGCTTAGTCCAGGGGGCTTTCACAGATACGCAGTATTTT.

V usage is TRBV28 and J usage is TRBJ2-7; 7 positions match TRBD2. V shed 7 bases, J shed 0 bases, and the junction held 6 bases outside the gene matches. The germline gives CDR1 MDHEN, CDR2 SYDVKM. CDR3 length: 14 residues. CDR3 DNA sequence: TGTGCCAGCACCGGACTAGGGGCCTCCTACGAGCAGTACTTC. This translates into CASTGLGASYEQYF.

Ten or more counts support this clonotype. The gene calls are TRBV4-3 and TRBJ2-1; 7 bases fit TRBD2. Germline CDR1 is LGHNA and CDR2 is YSLEER. The CDR3 loop spans 15 amino acids. The junction had 1 base not matched to a gene; V was cut back by 0 bases and J by 2 bases. The CDR3 sequence is CASSQDGRPYNEQFF. CDR3 DNA: TGCGCCAGCAGCCAAGACGGGAGGCCCTACAATGAGCAGTTCTTC.

This clonotype occurred once. Since a much larger clone is just one base distant, this may be a read error. The CDR3 loop is CASSLPGTHQETQYF. In DNA form, the CDR3 reads TGTGCCAGCAGCTTGCCGGGGACTCACCAAGAGACCCAGTACTTC. The chain joins TRBV7-8 to TRBJ2-5; D might be TRBD2 (6 bases). CDR3 length: 15 residues. Per the germline V gene, CDR1 is SGHVS and CDR2 is FQNEAQ. The V and J ends lost 3 bases and 0 bases respectively, with 11 bases between them.

This clonotype occurred a few times. The chain has TRBV27 and TRBJ1-5; 7 bases match TRBD1. Germline lookup yields CDR1 MNHEY and CDR2 SMNVEV (reference sequence). CDR3 length equals 14 residues. V gave up 3 bases and J gave up 2 bases; unmatched junction bases: 1. CDR3 residues: CASSFTGGNQPQHF. The CDR3 DNA reads TGTGCCAGCAGTTTTACAGGGGGCAATCAGCCCCAGCATTTT.

Here the CDR3 DNA reads TGTGCCAGCAGCTTAGGATCCAACACCGGGGAGCTGTTTTTT. It translates to CASSLGSNTGELFF. The chain carries TRBV11-2 and TRBJ2-2, with no clear D. The V end was cut by 1 base, the J end by 2 bases, with 5 bases between. Germline values: CDR1 SGHAT, CDR2 FQNNGV. This CDR3 spans 14 amino acids. The full variable domain, with the rest looked up from reference TRBV11-2 and TRBJ2-2, is EAGVAQSPRYKIIEKRQSVAFWCNPISGHATLYWYQQILGQGPKLLIQFQNNGVVDDSQLPKDRFSAERLKGVDSTLKIQPAKLEDSAVYLCASSLGSNTGELFFGEGSRLTVL.

At least ten counts were recorded for this clonotype. The chain has TRBV19 and TRBJ1-5, with D maybe TRBD1 (6 bases). Trimming removed 6 bases at V and 7 bases at J, with 13 bases between. Germline V gene data show CDR1 as LNHDA and CDR2 as SQIVND (reference sequence). The CDR3 has 13 amino acids. CDR3: CASRAARGQPQHF. The CDR3 DNA is TGTGCCAGTAGGGCGGCGAGGGGGCAGCCCCAGCATTTT.

This clonotype was picked up a small number of times. This sequence joins TRBV28 and TRBJ2-2; D not certain. Trimming took 3 bases from V and 7 from J, leaving 15 bases between them. This CDR3 is 15 amino acids long. The germline V gene has CDR1 MDHEN and CDR2 SYDVKM. CDR3 DNA: TGTGCCAGCAGTTTTGGCCAGGCTTACGGCGGGGAGCTGTTTTTT. This codes for CASSFGQAYGGELFF.

This clonotype was picked up many times. This sequence joins TRBV11-2 and TRBJ2-1; D is unclear. Germline CDR1 and CDR2: SGHAT and FQNNGV. This CDR3 has 14 residues. V dropped 1 base and J dropped 6 bases, with 10 bases sitting between them. This CDR3 reads CASSLVDGFNEQFF. The CDR3 DNA follows: TGTGCCAGCAGCTTAGTGGATGGTTTCAATGAGCAGTTCTTC.

The chain uses TRBV9 and TRBJ1-1, with 7 nucleotides matching TRBD1. CDR3 length: 14 residues. V lost 3 bases, J lost 1 base, and 3 bases stayed unmatched. The germline V gene encodes CDR1 SGDLS and CDR2 YYNGEE. The CDR3 loop is CASSGGTANTEAFF. CDR3 coding DNA: TGTGCCAGCAGCGGCGGGACAGCGAACACTGAAGCTTTCTTT.

This clonotype has at least ten counts. This chain uses TRBV4-3 with TRBJ2-2; D may correspond to TRBD1 or TRBD2 (5 bases each). Between the trimmed V and J ends, which lost 1 base and 8 bases, there was a span of 14 bases. The CDR3 consists of 15 residues. Germline CDR1 reads LGHNA; CDR2 reads YSLEER. As DNA, the CDR3 is TGCGCCAGCAGCCAAGCCCGGGACCCTCGAGGGGAGCTGTTTTTT. Translating gives CASSQARDPRGELFF.

This clonotype was picked up many times. J is TRBJ2-7 and V is TRBV6-2 or TRBV6-3; D not certain. V lost 6 bases, J lost 5 bases, and 14 bases lay in between. The V gene's germline CDR1 is MNHEY and CDR2 SVGEGT. CDR3 length: 13 amino acids. CDR3 region: CASRIDRANEQYF. CDR3 coding DNA: TGTGCCAGCAGGATAGACCGAGCGAACGAGCAGTACTTC.

Many counts were recorded for this clonotype. This chain joins TRBV15 and TRBJ2-5, with 10 bases that match TRBD1. The CDR3 has 17 residues. Trimming took 1 base from V and 2 from J; bases not matched to a gene: 7. Germline V gives CDR1 LNHNV, CDR2 YYDKDF (reference sequence). This chain's CDR3 is CATSRGQGAISQETQYF. The CDR3 region has the DNA TGTGCCACCAGCAGAGGACAGGGGGCTATATCTCAAGAGACCCAGTACTTC.

V and J are TRBV6-6 and TRBJ2-2; 7 positions agree with TRBD1. Trimming removed 9 bases from V and 7 bases from J; junction bases left unmatched: 5. CDR1 MNHNY and CDR2 SVGAGI come from the germline V gene (reference sequence). CDR3 length equals 12 residues. CDR3 coding DNA: TGTGCCAGTCAGGGGGTCGGCGGGGAGCTGTTTTTT. Its protein product is CASQGVGGELFF.

This clonotype was seen a few times. The chain has TRBV6-2 or TRBV6-3 and TRBJ2-7; D uncertain. The CDR3 consists of 13 residues. Germline V CDR1 and CDR2: MNHEY, SVGEGT. Between the trimmed V and J ends, which lost 5 bases and 2 bases, there was a span of 10 bases. CDR3 loop: CASSVTETYEQYF. CDR3 nucleotide sequence: TGTGCCAGCAGTGTGACTGAAACCTACGAGCAGTACTTC.

This clonotype was found a few times. CDR3 in amino acids: CASSSQEASLNTDTQYF. The CDR3, as DNA: TGTGCCAGCAGCTCGCAAGAGGCTAGCCTAAACACAGATACGCAGTATTTT. The chain recombines TRBV3-1 with TRBJ2-3, with D possibly matching TRBD2 (5 bases). V lost 5 bases, J lost 2 bases, and 20 bases lay in between. Germline V lookup: CDR1 LGHDT, CDR2 YNNKEL (reference sequence). The CDR3 spans 17 residues.

Only a few counts were recorded for this clonotype. The chain couples TRBV7-8 to TRBJ2-5; D call uncertain. CDR1 SGHVS and CDR2 FQNEAQ come from the germline V gene. The V and J ends lost 0 bases and 5 bases respectively, with 16 bases between them. The CDR3 loop spans 16 amino acids. CDR3 sequence (DNA): TGTGCCAGCAGCTTAGCGAGCCCCCTGGTGCCGGAGACCCAGTACTTC. Encoded protein: CASSLASPLVPETQYF.

This clonotype occurred many times. The genes are TRBV12-3 or TRBV12-4 and TRBJ1-4, with a weak D call TRBD1 (6 bases). The CDR3 sequence is 14 residues long. V shed 6 bases and J shed 7 bases, with 15 bases lying between them. In nucleotides, the CDR3 is TGTGCCAGCAGCTATGGACAGACGGGTGAAAAACTGTTTTTT. It encodes CASSYGQTGEKLFF.

This clonotype was picked up a small number of times. The CDR3 nucleotides are TGCAGCGTTTATGGGCCCTACTATGGCTACACCTTC. It codes for CSVYGPYYGYTF. The chain links TRBV29-1 to TRBJ1-2; D is unclear. Germline V gene lookup returns CDR1 SQVTM and CDR2 ANQGSEA. V was cut by 5 bases and J by 3 bases, with 10 bases left in between. The CDR3 is 12 amino acids.

The V gene is TRBV11-3, the J gene TRBJ2-2, with TRBD1 as a possible D gene (6 bases). Trimming pared 4 bases from V and 1 base from J, leaving 13 bases between. Germline values: CDR1 SGHNT, CDR2 YENEEA. This CDR3 contains 16 residues. CDR3 coding DNA: TGTGCCAGCAGCTATTCGGGGACAAAGAACACCGGGGAGCTGTTTTTT. It specifies CASSYSGTKNTGELFF. Combining the CDR3 with reference TRBV11-3 and TRBJ2-2 gives the whole variable domain EAGVVQSPRYKIIEKKQPVAFWCNPISGHNTLYWYLQNLGQGPELLIRYENEEAVDDSQLPKDRFSAERLKGVDSTLKIQPAELGDSAVYLCASSYSGTKNTGELFFGEGSRLTVL.